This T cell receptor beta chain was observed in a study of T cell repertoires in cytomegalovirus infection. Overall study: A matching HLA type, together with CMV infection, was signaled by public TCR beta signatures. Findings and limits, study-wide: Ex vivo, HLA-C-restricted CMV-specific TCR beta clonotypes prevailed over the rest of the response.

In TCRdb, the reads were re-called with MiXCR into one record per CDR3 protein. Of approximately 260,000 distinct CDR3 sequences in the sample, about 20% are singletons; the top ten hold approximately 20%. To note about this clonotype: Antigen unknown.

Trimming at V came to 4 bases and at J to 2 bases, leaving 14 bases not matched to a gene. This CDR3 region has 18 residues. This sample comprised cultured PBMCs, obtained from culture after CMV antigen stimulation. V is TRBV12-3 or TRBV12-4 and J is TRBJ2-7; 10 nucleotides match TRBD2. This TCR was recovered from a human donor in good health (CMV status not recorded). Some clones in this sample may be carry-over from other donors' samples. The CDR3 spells CASSSPFAYSGRTYEQYF. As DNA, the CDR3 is TGTGCCAGCAGTTCCCCCTTTGCCTATAGCGGGAGGACCTACGAGCAGTACTTC.